This TCR beta chain is drawn from a study of human T cells and chemical hapten exposure. Study at large: Small pooled library volume differences mainly caused per-sample TCR yield variation. Findings and caveats of the study: The number of TCRs over 1 in 1000 frequency stayed unchanged after DPC.

Comment on this clonotype: What it recognizes is unknown.

Total RNA was isolated from unfractionated whole blood. As the library was built, unique molecular identifiers were attached to individual cDNA molecules. In the authors' methods: Counts of TCRs in each sample centred on a median of around 99,000 and extended from around 25,000 to 690,000. Via MiXCR, TCRdb re-called the 5' RACE reads, giving one row per CDR3 protein. These V and J calls derive from TCRdb rather than the authors' analysis. The table includes about 81,000 distinct CDR3 sequences, under 10% detected once. This CDR3 contains 13 residues. Trimming took 2 bases from V and 1 from J, leaving 6 bases between them.

The J gene is TRBJ2-7, the V gene TRBV12-3 or TRBV12-4, with no clear D. This receptor was taken from a male donor in good health. CDR3 sequence: CASSLSVSYEQYF. DNA of the CDR3: TGTGCCAGCAGTTTAAGCGTTTCCTACGAGCAGTACTTC.